Following are 30 T cell receptor beta chains from one sample sequenced in a study of blood T cells in healthy people across ages (dated by TCRdb to the mid-2010s). Library prep was done by 5' RACE. TCRdb records Illumina HiSeq 2500 as the sequencer. The second PCR ran for about 7 to 11 cycles and used a J-beta primer mix along with a sample-barcoded 5' primer. TCRdb reanalyzed the raw reads on its own, using fastp at Q25 for trimming and MiXCR for clone calling, and kept in-frame beta chains. Records with the same CDR3 protein are collapsed into one entry carrying the most frequent genes and DNA. This sample holds about 780,000 distinct CDR3 sequences; around 50% were observed only once. The ten largest clones take up 15% to 20% of the sample. The sequencing sample was made of blood. Receptors were obtained from a man older than 75 in good health.

This chain links TRBV28 with TRBJ2-7; D uncertain. This CDR3 has 11 residues. Germline values: CDR1 MDHEN, CDR2 SYDVKM. V dropped 5 bases and J dropped 6 bases, with 8 bases sitting between them. The CDR3 nucleotides read TGTGCCAGCAGTCACTTGGTCGAGCAGTACTTC. This translates into CASSHLVEQYF.

This clonotype was detected only a few times. This rearrangement joins TRBV11-2 to TRBJ2-5; D not certain. The CDR3 runs to 12 residues. CDR1 SGHAT and CDR2 FQNNGV come from the germline V gene. V was pared by 2 bases and J by 11 bases, with 12 bases between. Written as DNA, the CDR3 is TGTGCCAGCAGCTTATCCCCGGGTCAGCAGTACTTC. It yields the protein CASSLSPGQQYF.

The rearrangement uses TRBV4-1 and TRBJ2-5; D is unresolved. Germline assignment: CDR1 MGHRA and CDR2 YSYEKL. V was shortened by 0 bases and J by 5 bases, with 16 bases between the two germline ends. This CDR3 comprises 16 residues. This CDR3 reads CASSQDRSLLGETQYF. The CDR3 DNA follows: TGCGCCAGCAGCCAAGATAGATCCTTATTGGGGGAGACCCAGTACTTC.

The genes are TRBV7-2 and TRBJ1-2; possibly TRBD1 for D (5 bases). CDR1 and CDR2 (germline): SGHTA, FQGNSA. The length of the CDR3 is 14 residues. V was trimmed by 2 bases and J by 4 bases, leaving 11 bases between them. This CDR3 reads CASSLSQGPYGYTF. As DNA, the CDR3 is TGTGCCAGCAGCTTATCGCAGGGCCCCTATGGCTACACCTTC.

This chain uses TRBV25-1 with TRBJ2-2, with unresolved D. Germline V gives CDR1 MGHDK, CDR2 SYGVNS. V was trimmed by 4 bases and J by 3 bases, leaving 6 bases between them. The CDR3 is made up of 13 amino acids. CDR3 sequence (DNA): TGTGCCAGCAGTGTAGGTTACACCGGGGAGCTGTTTTTT. As protein: CASSVGYTGELFF.

The chain couples TRBV7-2 to TRBJ2-5; D is perhaps TRBD1 (6 bases). The germline gives CDR1 SGHTA, CDR2 FQGNSA. The CDR3 sequence is 14 residues long. V gave up 3 bases and J gave up 11 bases, with 19 bases separating them. CDR3 nucleotides: TGTGCCAGCAGCTTCGGCAGAGCTACAGGGAAGCAGTACTTC. It yields the protein CASSFGRATGKQYF.

In this sample, this clonotype turned up a few times. This rearrangement joins TRBV6-5 to TRBJ2-1; 11 bases are a match to TRBD2. There are 14 residues in the CDR3. With 6 bases clipped from V and 8 bases from J, the junction kept 6 bases outside the gene matches. CDR1 and CDR2 (germline): MNHEY, SVGAGI. The CDR3: CASRTYSGRDEQFF. CDR3 nucleotide sequence: TGTGCCAGCAGAACATATAGCGGGAGGGATGAGCAGTTCTTC.

Only a few counts were recorded for this clonotype. The chain links TRBV12-3 or TRBV12-4 to TRBJ2-1; TRBD2 agrees at 7 bases. The CDR3 extends over 15 amino acids. V lost 2 bases, J lost 5 bases, and 6 bases stayed unmatched. Written as DNA, the CDR3 is TGTGCCAGCAGTTTACTTGTCCTAGCGGACAATGAGCAGTTCTTC. Protein product: CASSLLVLADNEQFF.

The chain carries TRBV4-3 and TRBJ2-4, with D perhaps matching TRBD1 (5 bases). There are 15 residues in the CDR3. V shed 0 bases and J shed 13 bases, with 19 bases lying between them. Germline assignment: CDR1 LGHNA and CDR2 YSLEER. The CDR3 bases are TGCGCCAGCAGCCAAGAGGGGCAGGGAAGGAATGAGCAGTACTTC. The encoded protein is CASSQEGQGRNEQYF.

The CDR3 loop reads CASSRVGGSTEAFF. The CDR3, as DNA: TGTGCCAGCAGCCGAGTGGGAGGGAGCACTGAAGCTTTCTTT. The chain uses TRBV7-2 and TRBJ1-1; D is uncertain. Germline CDR1 and CDR2: SGHTA and FQGNSA. Trimming stripped 5 bases from V and 4 bases from J, with 14 bases between. This CDR3 has 14 amino acids.

This rearrangement joins TRBV3-1 to TRBJ2-6; D is perhaps TRBD2 (6 bases). The CDR3 has 17 amino acids. Germline V gives CDR1 LGHDT, CDR2 YNNKEL (reference sequence). V lost 8 bases and J 1 base, leaving 18 bases between the germline ends. CDR3 in amino acids: CASEAGNAGSGANVLTF. The CDR3 nucleotides read TGTGCCAGCGAGGCCGGGAACGCGGGGTCTGGGGCCAACGTCCTGACTTTC.

The chain carries TRBV9 and TRBJ2-7, with D perhaps TRBD1 or TRBD2 (5 bases each). The CDR3 runs to 14 residues. Trimming left V 6 bases short and J 5 bases short, with 18 bases between. The V gene's germline CDR1 is SGDLS and CDR2 YYNGEE. DNA of the CDR3: TGTGCCAGCAAGGAAGGTGGGGGTCGGAACGAGCAGTACTTC. It translates to CASKEGGGRNEQYF. Full variable domain (outside the CDR3, taken from reference TRBV9 and TRBJ2-7): DSGVTQTPKHLITATGQRVTLRCSPRSGDLSVYWYQQSLDQGLQFLIQYYNGEERAKGNILERFSAQQFPDLHSELNLSSLELGDSALYFCASKEGGGRNEQYFGPGTRLTVT.

The CDR3 sequence is CASSYTTYQETQYF. DNA for the CDR3: TGTGCCAGCAGTTACACAACGTACCAAGAGACCCAGTACTTC. The chain employs TRBV6-5 and TRBJ2-5; D not certain. Trimming cost V 2 bases and J 0 bases, with 7 bases left between them. The CDR3 covers 14 residues. Germline V CDR1 and CDR2: MNHEY, SVGAGI.

V and J are TRBV20-1 and TRBJ2-1; weak D call: TRBD2 (7 bases). From germline, CDR1 is DFQATT and CDR2 SNEGSKA (reference sequence). CDR3 length: 14 residues. V was pared by 6 bases and J by 4 bases, with 16 bases between. CDR3 nucleotide sequence: TGCAGTGCCCCAAAGGGGGGGTTATACAATGAGCAGTTCTTC. Translated: CSAPKGGLYNEQFF.

The genes are TRBV12-3 or TRBV12-4 and TRBJ1-1, with D possibly TRBD1 on 5 matching bases. This CDR3 is built from 13 residues. V was clipped by 6 bases and J by 3 bases, with 11 bases between them. This CDR3 is CASRRGTDTEAFF. DNA for the CDR3: TGTGCCAGCAGACGTGGGACCGACACTGAAGCTTTCTTT.

The chain couples TRBV5-1 to TRBJ2-5; 10 bases agree with TRBD1. CDR1 is SGHRS, CDR2 YFSETQ, per germline. CDR3 length equals 14 residues. J gave up 3 bases and V 7 bases, and 6 bases lay outside the gene matches. CDR3: CASGRGQGEETQYF. In DNA form, the CDR3 reads TGCGCCAGCGGCAGAGGACAGGGGGAAGAGACCCAGTACTTC.

This clonotype was counted between two and nine times. This sequence joins TRBV18 and TRBJ2-1; 15 bases are a match to TRBD2. This CDR3 spans 19 amino acids. Germline loops: CDR1 KGHSH, CDR2 LQKENI. V lost 5 bases to trimming and J lost 6 bases; unmatched junction nucleotides: 14. CDR3 sequence: CASSSFRVGLAGGGNEQFF. Written as DNA, the CDR3 is TGTGCCAGCTCATCCTTTCGCGTGGGACTAGCGGGAGGAGGCAATGAGCAGTTCTTC.

About this clonotype: Germline is not matched at one junction end, which may reflect a read error. The V gene is TRBV30, the J gene TRBJ2-6; tentatively, D is TRBD1 or TRBD2 (5 bases each). CDR1 and CDR2 from the germline V gene are GTSNPN and SVGIG (reference sequence). CDR3 length equals 14 residues. In DNA, the CDR3 is TGTGCCTGGAGTAACCCCTTCGGGGCCAACGCCCTGACTTTC. It translates to CAWSNPFGANALTF.

J is TRBJ2-1 and V is TRBV2; D perhaps matches TRBD2 (5 bases). The CDR3 spans 16 residues. The V gene lost 6 bases and the J gene lost 1 base, with 16 bases spanning the gap. Germline V gene sequence: CDR1 SNHLY, CDR2 FYNNEI. The CDR3, as DNA: TGTGCCAGCAGAGCCTCGACCCGAGGGTCCTACAATGAGCAGTTCTTC. Translating gives CASRASTRGSYNEQFF.

The chain is built from TRBV6-2 or TRBV6-3 and TRBJ2-1; the match to TRBD1 covers 7 bases. From germline, CDR1 is MNHEY and CDR2 SVGEGT. The V and J ends lost 7 bases and 4 bases, in that order; junction bases with no gene match: 7. CDR3 length equals 14 residues. The CDR3 bases are TGTGCCAGCAAGACCGACAGGGTTTACAATGAGCAGTTCTTC. This sequence encodes CASKTDRVYNEQFF.

This clonotype was seen more than once but under ten times. This chain connects TRBV4-3 to TRBJ2-1; 8 bases are a match to TRBD2. J lost 6 bases, V lost 0 bases, and 16 bases had no gene match. The V gene's germline CDR1 is LGHNA and CDR2 YSLEER. The CDR3 has 19 amino acids. The CDR3 spells CASSQDRAQVAGLTNEQFF. The CDR3 bases are TGCGCCAGCAGCCAAGATAGGGCACAAGTAGCGGGGCTTACCAATGAGCAGTTCTTC.

The DNA of the CDR3 is TGCGCCAGCAGCTTAAGACAGGGGACTCAGACCCAGTACTTC. Amino acids: CASSLRQGTQTQYF. This chain connects TRBV5-1 to TRBJ2-7; 8 positions agree with TRBD1. The last part of the DNA fits TRBJ2-5 better; the J call may be wrong. Germline V gives CDR1 SGHRS, CDR2 YFSETQ. CDR3 length: 14 amino acids.

The chain uses TRBV30 and TRBJ2-3; a weak D match, TRBD2 (5 bases). The CDR3 covers 12 residues. V was trimmed by 0 bases and J by 4 bases, leaving 5 bases between them. CDR1 GTSNPN and CDR2 SVGIG come from the germline V gene (reference sequence). This CDR3 is CAWSVSADTQYF. The DNA for the CDR3 is TGTGCCTGGAGTGTTAGCGCAGATACGCAGTATTTT. The whole variable domain, filled in from reference TRBV30 and TRBJ2-3, reads SQTIHQWPATLVQPVGSPLSLECTVEGTSNPNLYWYRQAAGRGLQLLFYSVGIGQISSEVPQNLSASRPQDRQFILSSKKLLLSDSGFYLCAWSVSADTQYFGPGTRLTVL.

As regards this clonotype: A much larger clone differs from this one at a single base, so this may be a read error. The chain employs TRBV6-2 or TRBV6-3 and TRBJ2-1; a possible D gene is TRBD2 (6 bases). This CDR3 is built from 15 residues. Germline assignment: CDR1 MNHEY and CDR2 SVGEGT. Trimming cost V 6 bases and J 2 bases, with 14 bases left between them. The CDR3 bases are TGTGCCAGCAGCCAATGGGGGGAAGCCTACAATGAGCAGTTCTTC. It specifies CASSQWGEAYNEQFF.

This clonotype was seen ten or more times. The chain is built from TRBV20-1 and TRBJ2-7; D uncertain. Trimming left V 6 bases short and J 3 bases short, with 15 bases between. The germline V gene encodes CDR1 DFQATT and CDR2 SNEGSKA (reference sequence). CDR3 length: 13 amino acids. CDR3 sequence: CSAHPARFYEQYF. The CDR3 DNA is TGCAGTGCCCACCCCGCCAGGTTCTACGAGCAGTACTTC.

Turning to this clonotype: A junction end diverges from the germline sequence, so it may reflect a read error. The J gene is TRBJ1-1, the V gene TRBV20-1; 9 nucleotides align to TRBD1. CDR1 and CDR2 from the germline V gene are DFQATT and SNEGSKA (reference sequence). The CDR3 extends over 15 amino acids. The CDR3 bases are TGCAGTGCTGGAGACAGGGGGTTTGCGGACACTGAAGCTTTCTTT. It yields the protein CSAGDRGFADTEAFF.

This clonotype was observed a few times. V gene TRBV7-9 combines with J gene TRBJ2-7, with D possibly matching TRBD2 (6 bases). Near its end, the DNA agrees better with TRBJ2-5, so the J call may be wrong. CDR3 size: 14 residues. Germline CDR1 is SEHNR and CDR2 is FQNEAQ (reference sequence). The CDR3, as DNA: TGTGCCAGCAGCTTAAATGTGGGACTAGAGACCCAGTACTTC. Protein product: CASSLNVGLETQYF.

The V gene is TRBV12-3 or TRBV12-4, the J gene TRBJ2-5, with D possibly TRBD2 on 5 matching bases. There are 12 residues in the CDR3. Deletions cut 5 bases from V and 11 bases from J, with 15 bases between. This chain's CDR3 is CASSRTLLEQYF. CDR3 bases: TGTGCCAGCAGTCGGACCCTACTAGAGCAGTACTTC.

For this clonotype: A single base separates this from a much larger clone, so it may be a read error. V and J are TRBV14 and TRBJ2-1; TRBD1 matches 7 bases. This CDR3 has 16 residues. CDR1 is SGHDN and CDR2 is FVKESK in the germline V gene. Here the CDR3 reads CASSQTQGSVNNGQFF. The CDR3 DNA follows: TGTGCCAGCAGCCAAACACAGGGGTCAGTAAACAATGGGCAGTTCTTC.

In this sample, this clonotype turned up a few times. This chain links TRBV7-2 with TRBJ2-2; 7 nucleotides match TRBD2. The J segment lost 6 bases and the V segment lost 5 bases, leaving 6 bases of the junction unmatched. Looked up from germline, CDR1 is SGHTA and CDR2 is FQGNSA. This CDR3 is 14 amino acids long. The CDR3 sequence is CASSPGLLSGELFF. The DNA of the CDR3 is TGTGCCAGCAGCCCGGGACTATTGTCCGGGGAGCTGTTTTTT.